This TCR beta chain was sequenced for a study of metastatic and nonmetastatic thyroid tumors. TCRdb re-analyzed the PCR reads using MiXCR. This table holds some 30,000 clones, approximately 31% found once. V lost 4 bases, J lost 2 bases, and 7 bases lay in between. The germline CDR1 and CDR2 sequences are SGHDT and YYEEEE. The CDR3 is made up of 12 amino acids. Ahead of thyroid surgery, no patient had received treatment of any kind. The receptor was derived from a female donor with papillary thyroid cancer or a benign thyroid nodule (not recorded which). Some clones in this sample may be carry-over from other donors' samples. What was sequenced was tumor tissue. The chain recombines TRBV5-6 with TRBJ2-7; weak D call: TRBD1 (5 bases). The CDR3 nucleotides are TGTGCCAGCAGCACAGGTACCTACGAGCAGTACTTC. It translates to CASSTGTYEQYF.